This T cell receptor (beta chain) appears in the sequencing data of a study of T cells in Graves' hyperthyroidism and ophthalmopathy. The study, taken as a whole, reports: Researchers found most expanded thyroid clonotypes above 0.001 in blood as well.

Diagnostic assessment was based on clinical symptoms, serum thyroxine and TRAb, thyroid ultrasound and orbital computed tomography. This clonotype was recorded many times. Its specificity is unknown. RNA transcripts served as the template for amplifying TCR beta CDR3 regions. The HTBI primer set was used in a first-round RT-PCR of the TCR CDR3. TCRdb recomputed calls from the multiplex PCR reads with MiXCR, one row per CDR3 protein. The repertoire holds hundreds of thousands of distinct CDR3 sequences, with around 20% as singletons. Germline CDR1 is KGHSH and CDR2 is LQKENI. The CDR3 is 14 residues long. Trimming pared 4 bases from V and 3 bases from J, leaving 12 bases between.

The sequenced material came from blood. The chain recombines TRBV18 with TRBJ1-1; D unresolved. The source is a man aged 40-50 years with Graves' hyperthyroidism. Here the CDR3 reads CASSRNPGDTEAFF. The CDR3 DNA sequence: TGTGCCAGCTCACGGAACCCTGGGGACACTGAAGCTTTCTTT.